This T cell receptor (beta chain) appears in the sequencing data of a study of cytomegalovirus exposure and HLA in healthy donors. Germline-derived CDR1 and CDR2 are SGHRS and YFSETQ. V was shortened by 0 bases and J by 0 bases, with 7 bases between the two germline ends. The CDR3 runs 15 residues. Assay: immunoSEQ multiplex PCR; the TCRdb copy retains only in-frame clones and omits some. The table includes approximately 180,000 clones, 86% detected once. The genes are TRBV5-1 and TRBJ1-3; D ambiguous. The TCR was taken from a woman aged 18-30 years in good health and CMV-seronegative. Sequencing input: PBMCs. The CDR3 bases are TGCGCCAGCAGCTTGGAAGCCGTCTCTGGAAACACCATATATTTT. It translates to CASSLEAVSGNTIYF.